Here is one T cell receptor (beta chain) with its context. Its antigen is unidentified. It was autoimmune disease history or systemic immunosuppression that excluded patients. Profiling relied on immunoSEQ multiplex PCR, and the TCRdb table lists in-frame clones only, not all of them. The sample holds 70,000 or so clones; around 91% are singletons and the top ten take 0.85% to 0.95%. The CDR3 runs to 13 residues. V lost 2 bases and J lost 5; bases outside the gene matches: 5. Germline V lookup: CDR1 GTSNPN, CDR2 SVGIG (reference sequence). The data originate from a study of OX40 agonist ivuxolimab in advanced cancers. The wider study: Three dose-escalation patients had partial responses: one with hepatocellular carcinoma and two with cutaneous melanoma.

General study findings and limits: The CD4+ and CD8+ T cells in the blood had expanded clonally by week 6 at 0.1 to 3.0 mg/kg.

The rearrangement links TRBV30 to TRBJ1-1; 7 bases are a match to TRBD1. The input for sequencing was CD4+ or CD8+ T cells sorted from blood, taken in a trial of the OX40 agonist ivuxolimab. The clonotype originates from an adult with an advanced solid tumor such as melanoma, head and neck, liver or kidney cancer. This CDR3 is CAWSSGGFTEAFF. The CDR3 nucleotides are TGTGCCTGGAGTTCAGGGGGGTTTACTGAAGCTTTCTTT.